This is a list of T cell receptor beta chains from one sample in a study of regulatory T cells in long-lasting Graves disease. TCRdb reprocessed the multiplex PCR reads with MiXCR, giving one entry per CDR3 protein. The sample includes more than 350,000 distinct CDR3 sequences, about 15% of them seen just once. This same sample was also taken into another study, of T cells in Graves' hyperthyroidism and ophthalmopathy.

Sequencing was performed on peripheral blood mononuclear cells (PBMCs), taken at new diagnosis, from a patient treated with antithyroid drugs. The receptors derive from a woman in her 30s with Graves disease. Both conserved end residues are part of each CDR3. The D gene is left open where the match is weak. Not all rows give a size; the values are once, few, many and, for expanded clones, a class.

V	J	D	size	DNA	CDR3
TRBV28	TRBJ2-5	-	few	TGTGCCAGCAGTTTATCATGGGCCCGAGCGGAAGAGACCCAGTACTTC	CASSLSWARAEETQYF
TRBV2	TRBJ2-1	-	many	TGTGCCGGAAAGGGGGGCTCCTACAATGAGCAGTTCTTC	CAGKGGSYNEQFF
TRBV5-1	TRBJ2-7	TRBD1	-	TGCGCCAGCAGCTCAAAGGGGACAGGGAAATACGAGCAGTACTTC	CASSSKGTGKYEQYF
TRBV11-2	TRBJ2-1	-	many	TGTGCCAGCAGCTTAGGCCCGGGACCCTCCTACAATGAGCAGTTCTTC	CASSLGPGPSYNEQFF
TRBV11-2	TRBJ2-3	TRBD2	many	TGTGCCAGCAGCTTAGGTGCGGGAGGGGTAGATACGCAGTATTTT	CASSLGAGGVDTQYF
TRBV12-3/TRBV12-4	TRBJ1-1	-	many	TGTGCCAGCAGAACGACAGCTACAGCTGAAGCTTTCTTT	CASRTTATAEAFF
TRBV6-2/TRBV6-3	TRBJ2-5	TRBD2	many	TGTGCCAGCAGTTACCGACTAGCGGGAGGCCAAGAGACCCAGTACTTC	CASSYRLAGGQETQYF
TRBV2	TRBJ2-3	-	medium-sized	TGTGCCAGCAGGCCCCCAATAATGACAGCCACAGATACGCAGTATTTT	CASRPPIMTATDTQYF
TRBV2	TRBJ2-1	TRBD2	many	TGTGCCAGCGCCAGAGGGACTAGCGGGGGACAGCAGTTCTTC	CASARGTSGGQQFF
TRBV5-1	TRBJ2-5	TRBD2	few	TGCGCCAGCAGCGAACGACTAGCGGGTAGACAAGAGACCCAGTACTTC	CASSERLAGRQETQYF
TRBV24-1	TRBJ2-7	-	-	TGTGCCACCAGTGAGGGTCAGGGGTCTAACGAGCAGTACTTC	CATSEGQGSNEQYF
TRBV12-3/TRBV12-4	TRBJ2-6	-	-	TGTGCCAGCAGTAACGGGCCATCAATCGTTTCTGGGGCCAACGTCCTGACTTTC	CASSNGPSIVSGANVLTF
TRBV7-3	TRBJ2-1	TRBD1	few	TGTGCCAGCAGCTTAATCAGGGGGCGTTACAATGAGCAGTTCTTC	CASSLIRGRYNEQFF
TRBV27	TRBJ1-2	-	-	TGTGCCAGCAGTCCCCGGACAGCCTGGAGAATAAATGGCTACACCTTC	CASSPRTAWRINGYTF
TRBV5-1	TRBJ2-7	-	many	TGCGCCAGCACCATGACCCCGGGGACCTACGAGCAGTACTTC	CASTMTPGTYEQYF
TRBV19	TRBJ2-7	TRBD2	-	TGTGCCAGTACACTCGGGACTAGCGGCAACGAGCAGTACTTC	CASTLGTSGNEQYF
TRBV11-2	TRBJ2-7	TRBD2	many	TGTGCCAGCACAGCGGGAGGGCCACTTGCTCCCGACGAGCAGTACTTC	CASTAGGPLAPDEQYF
TRBV11-2	TRBJ2-1	TRBD2	many	TGTGCCAGCAGCTTAGGGCTAGCGGCGGCTAACAATGAGCAGTTCTTC	CASSLGLAAANNEQFF
TRBV6-5	TRBJ1-1	-	-	TGTGCCAGCAGTTTCGGCTTCCGGAACACTGAAGCTTTCTTT	CASSFGFRNTEAFF
TRBV30	TRBJ1-3	-	many	TGTGCCTGGGGGTACTCCGGAAACACCATATATTTT	CAWGYSGNTIYF
TRBV24-1	TRBJ1-3	-	-	TGTGCCACCAGTGACGGGGGTCGTGGAAACACCATATATTTT	CATSDGGRGNTIYF
TRBV9	TRBJ2-5	TRBD1	-	TGTGCCAGCAGCGCACAGTTCGGGACAGGGGAGACCCAGTACTTC	CASSAQFGTGETQYF
TRBV19	TRBJ2-7	-	few	TGTGCCAGTAGTATCCCAGCCAGACGCATTTACGAGCAGTACTTC	CASSIPARRIYEQYF